This TCR beta chain stems from a study of blood T cell repertoires in COVID-19. Overall study: PBMCs, B-cell-depleted T cells, or T cells provided the cDNA or gDNA that made up the material.

The V gene end was trimmed by 4 bases and the J gene end by 5 bases; junction bases not matched to a gene: 8. The germline V gene encodes CDR1 SGHTA and CDR2 FQGNSA. The CDR3 spans 15 residues. The authors' processing: Estimation of nucleated cell counts was performed using reference gene primer amplification. TCRdb's table, derived via immunoSEQ multiplex PCR, lists solely in-frame clones and lacks some. V and J calls and clone size are given by that table; D and trimming were obtained from the DNA. The sample holds about 160,000 clones, just under 80% seen once. The sequencing sample was made of peripheral blood. The J gene is TRBJ1-5, the V gene TRBV7-2, with TRBD1 matching 7 bases. The sequence was obtained from a woman aged 80 or over with acute or convalescent COVID-19. The chain's CDR3 is CASSSRQGPDQPQHF. In nucleotides, the CDR3 is TGTGCCAGCAGCTCCCGACAGGGACCCGATCAGCCCCAGCATTTT.